This T cell receptor (beta chain) is drawn from a study of blood T cell repertoires in COVID-19. Overall study: Researchers got acute and convalescent COVID-19 samples from the United States, Italy and Spain. PBMCs, B-cell-depleted T cells, or T cells provided the cDNA or gDNA that made up the material.

As originally analysed: Reference gene primer amplification yielded estimated nucleated cell counts. Here immunoSEQ multiplex PCR was the method, and the copy in TCRdb shows in-frame clones only, minus some. V and J calls and clone size follow that table, whereas D and trimming were derived from the DNA. The sample lists about 220,000 clones, under 90% occurring once. The CDR3 sequence is 11 residues long. Germline CDR1 and CDR2: MNHEY and SVGEGT. V was cut by 1 base and J by 11 bases, with 6 bases left in between. The gene calls are TRBV6-2 or TRBV6-3 and TRBJ2-1; no firm D call. The clonotype was recovered from a man younger than 40 with active or convalescent COVID-19. Sequencing used peripheral blood. CDR3 nucleotide sequence: TGTGCCAGCAGTTACTTGGCAAAGCAGTTCTTC. Protein product: CASSYLAKQFF.